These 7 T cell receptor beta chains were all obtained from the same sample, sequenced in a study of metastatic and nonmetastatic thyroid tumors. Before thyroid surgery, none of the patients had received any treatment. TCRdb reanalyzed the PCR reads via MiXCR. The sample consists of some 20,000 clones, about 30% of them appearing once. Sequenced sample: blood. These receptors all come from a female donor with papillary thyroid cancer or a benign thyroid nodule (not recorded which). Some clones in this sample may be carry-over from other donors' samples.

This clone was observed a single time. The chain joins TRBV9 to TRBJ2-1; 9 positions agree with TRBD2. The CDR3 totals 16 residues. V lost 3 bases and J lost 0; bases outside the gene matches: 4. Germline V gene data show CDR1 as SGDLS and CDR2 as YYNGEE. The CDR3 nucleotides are TGTGCCAGCAGCGGACTAGCGGCCAGCTCCTACAATGAGCAGTTCTTC. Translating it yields CASSGLAASSYNEQFF.

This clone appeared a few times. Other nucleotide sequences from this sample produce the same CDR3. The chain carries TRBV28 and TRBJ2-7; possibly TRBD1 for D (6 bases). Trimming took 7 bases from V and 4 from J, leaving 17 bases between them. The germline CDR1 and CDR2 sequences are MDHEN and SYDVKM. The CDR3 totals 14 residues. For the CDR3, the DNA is TGTGCCAGCACCCCTCCGGGCCAGGGGTACGAGCAGTACTTC. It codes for CASTPPGQGYEQYF. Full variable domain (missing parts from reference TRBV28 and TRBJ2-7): DVKVTQSSRYLVKRTGEKVFLECVQDMDHENMFWYRQDPGLGLRLIYFSYDVKMKEKGDIPEGYSVSREKKERFSLILESASTNQTSMYLCASTPPGQGYEQYFGPGTRLTVT.

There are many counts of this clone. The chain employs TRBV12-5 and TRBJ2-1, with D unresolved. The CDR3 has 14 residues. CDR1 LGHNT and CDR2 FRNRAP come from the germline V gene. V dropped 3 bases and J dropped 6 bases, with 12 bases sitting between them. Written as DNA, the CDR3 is TGTGCTAGTGGTTTACTGACTCGTCTCAATGAGCAGTTCTTC. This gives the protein CASGLLTRLNEQFF.

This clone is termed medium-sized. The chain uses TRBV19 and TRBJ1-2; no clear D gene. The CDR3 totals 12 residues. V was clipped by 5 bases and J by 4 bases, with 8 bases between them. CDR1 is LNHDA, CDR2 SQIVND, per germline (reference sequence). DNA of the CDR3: TGTGCCAGTAGTCCGGGATTCTATGGCTACACCTTC. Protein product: CASSPGFYGYTF.

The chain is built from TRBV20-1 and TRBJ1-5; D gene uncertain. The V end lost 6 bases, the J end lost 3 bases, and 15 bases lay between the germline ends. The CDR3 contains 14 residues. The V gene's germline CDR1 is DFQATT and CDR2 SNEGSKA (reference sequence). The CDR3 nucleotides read TGCAGTGCCCAAGAGGGAAGGAACAATCAGCCCCAGCATTTT. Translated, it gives CSAQEGRNNQPQHF.

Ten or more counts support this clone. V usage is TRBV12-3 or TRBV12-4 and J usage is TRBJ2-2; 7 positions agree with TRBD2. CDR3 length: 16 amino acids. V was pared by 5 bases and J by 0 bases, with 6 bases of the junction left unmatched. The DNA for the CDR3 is TGTGCCAGCAGTCCCTATGCGGGAGCGAACACCGGGGAGCTGTTTTTT. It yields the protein CASSPYAGANTGELFF.

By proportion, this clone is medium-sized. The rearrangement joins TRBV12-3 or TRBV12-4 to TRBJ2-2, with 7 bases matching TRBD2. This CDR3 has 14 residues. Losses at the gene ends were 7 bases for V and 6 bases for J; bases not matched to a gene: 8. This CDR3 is CASTLGGGAGELFF. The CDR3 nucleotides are TGTGCCAGCACCTTGGGGGGGGGAGCCGGGGAGCTGTTTTTT.